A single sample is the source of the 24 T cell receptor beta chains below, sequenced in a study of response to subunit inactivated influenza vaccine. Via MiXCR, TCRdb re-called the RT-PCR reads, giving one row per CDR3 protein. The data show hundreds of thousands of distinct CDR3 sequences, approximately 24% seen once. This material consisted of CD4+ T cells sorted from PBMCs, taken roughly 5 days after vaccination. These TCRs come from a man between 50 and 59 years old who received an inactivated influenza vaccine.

This chain's CDR3 is CASSLGLGRNTEAFF. CDR3 DNA sequence: TGCGCCAGCAGCTTGGGTCTCGGAAGGAACACTGAAGCTTTCTTT. The chain joins TRBV5-1 to TRBJ1-1, with D uncertain. This CDR3 has 15 amino acids. Per germline, CDR1 SGHRS and CDR2 YFSETQ. Between the trimmed V and J ends, which lost 0 bases and 1 base, there was a span of 10 bases.

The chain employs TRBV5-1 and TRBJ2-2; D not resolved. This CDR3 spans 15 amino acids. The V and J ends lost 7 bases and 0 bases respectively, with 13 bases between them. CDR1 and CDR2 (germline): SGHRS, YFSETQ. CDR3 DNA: TGCGCCAGCGCTCCGGCTAGTCCGAACACCGGGGAGCTGTTTTTT. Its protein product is CASAPASPNTGELFF.

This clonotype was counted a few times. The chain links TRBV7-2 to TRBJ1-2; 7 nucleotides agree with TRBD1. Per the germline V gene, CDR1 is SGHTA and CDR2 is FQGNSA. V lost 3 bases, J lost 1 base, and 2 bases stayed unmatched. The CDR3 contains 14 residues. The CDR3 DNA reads TGTGCCAGCAGCTTGACAGGGAATAACTATGGCTACACCTTC. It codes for CASSLTGNNYGYTF.

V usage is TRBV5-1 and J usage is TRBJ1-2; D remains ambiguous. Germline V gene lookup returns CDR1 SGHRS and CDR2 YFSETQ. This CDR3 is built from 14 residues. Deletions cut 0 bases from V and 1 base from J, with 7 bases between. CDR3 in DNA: TGCGCCAGCAGCTTGGATTGGGGTAACTATGGCTACACCTTC. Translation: CASSLDWGNYGYTF.

The CDR3 DNA reads TGTGCCTCCTGCGTCTTTGGCGGGAGCACAGATACGCAGTATTTT. Translating it yields CASCVFGGSTDTQYF. This chain connects TRBV3-1 to TRBJ2-3; the D gene is possibly TRBD2 (5 bases). The CDR3 covers 15 residues. Germline assignment: CDR1 LGHDT and CDR2 YNNKEL (reference sequence). Trimming shortened V by 11 bases and J by 0 bases, and 18 bases separated the two germline ends.

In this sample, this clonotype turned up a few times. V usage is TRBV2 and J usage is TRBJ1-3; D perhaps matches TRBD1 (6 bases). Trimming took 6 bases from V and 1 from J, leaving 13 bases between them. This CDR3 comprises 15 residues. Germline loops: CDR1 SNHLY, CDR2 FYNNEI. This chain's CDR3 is CASSPGHLSGNTIYF. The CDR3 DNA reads TGTGCCAGCAGCCCGGGACACTTGTCTGGAAACACCATATATTTT.

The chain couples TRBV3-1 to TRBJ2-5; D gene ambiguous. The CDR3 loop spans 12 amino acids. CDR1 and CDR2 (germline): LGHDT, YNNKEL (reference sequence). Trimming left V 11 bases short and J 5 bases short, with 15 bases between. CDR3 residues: CAVGQNRETQYF. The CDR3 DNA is TGTGCCGTAGGCCAGAATCGGGAGACCCAGTACTTC.

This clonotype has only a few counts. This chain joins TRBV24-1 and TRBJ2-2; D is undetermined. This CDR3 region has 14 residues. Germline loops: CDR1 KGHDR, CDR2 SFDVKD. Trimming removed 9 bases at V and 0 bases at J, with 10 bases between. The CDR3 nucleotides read TGTGCCACCGCAAGCACGGCGAACACCGGGGAGCTGTTTTTT. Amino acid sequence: CATASTANTGELFF.

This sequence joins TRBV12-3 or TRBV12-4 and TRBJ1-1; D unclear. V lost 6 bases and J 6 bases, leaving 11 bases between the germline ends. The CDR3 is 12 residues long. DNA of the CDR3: TGTGCCAGCAGACGTATCGGTTCTGAAGCTTTCTTT. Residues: CASRRIGSEAFF.

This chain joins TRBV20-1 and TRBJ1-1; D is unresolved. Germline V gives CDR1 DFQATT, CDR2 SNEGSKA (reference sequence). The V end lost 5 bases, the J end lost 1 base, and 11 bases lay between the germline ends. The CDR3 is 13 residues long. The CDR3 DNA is TGCAGTGCTCACGGACTCAAGAACACTGAAGCTTTCTTT. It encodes CSAHGLKNTEAFF.

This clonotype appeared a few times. In DNA, the CDR3 is TGCAGTGCTCCAAATCCGGGACTAGCGGACAATGAGCAGTTCTTC. Its protein is CSAPNPGLADNEQFF. The chain couples TRBV20-1 to TRBJ2-1, with 11 bases matching TRBD2. Germline values: CDR1 DFQATT, CDR2 SNEGSKA (reference sequence). CDR3 size: 15 residues. V was pared by 5 bases and J by 5 bases, with 8 bases of the junction left unmatched.

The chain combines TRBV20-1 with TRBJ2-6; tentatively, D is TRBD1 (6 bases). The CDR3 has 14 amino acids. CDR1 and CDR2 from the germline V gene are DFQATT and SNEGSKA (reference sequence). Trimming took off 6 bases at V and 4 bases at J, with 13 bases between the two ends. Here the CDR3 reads CSANTGYGANVLTF. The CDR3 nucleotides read TGCAGTGCCAATACAGGGTACGGGGCCAACGTCCTGACTTTC.

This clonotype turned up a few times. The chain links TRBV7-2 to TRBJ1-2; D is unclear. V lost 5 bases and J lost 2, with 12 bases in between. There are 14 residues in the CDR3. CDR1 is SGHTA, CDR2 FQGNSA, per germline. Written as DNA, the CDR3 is TGTGCCAGCAGCCCGCGGGTACTAAACTATGGCTACACCTTC. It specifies CASSPRVLNYGYTF.

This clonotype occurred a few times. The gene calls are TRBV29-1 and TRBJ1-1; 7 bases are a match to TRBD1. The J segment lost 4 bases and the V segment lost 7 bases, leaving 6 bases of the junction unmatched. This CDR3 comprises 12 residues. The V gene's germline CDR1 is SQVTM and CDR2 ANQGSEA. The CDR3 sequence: CSGNRGGTEAFF. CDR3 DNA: TGCAGCGGAAACAGGGGAGGCACTGAAGCTTTCTTT.

As DNA, the CDR3 is TGCGCCAGCAGCTGGCGGGGGGGATACACAGATACGCAGTATTTT. It specifies CASSWRGGYTDTQYF. The gene calls are TRBV5-1 and TRBJ2-3; 9 positions agree with TRBD2. Germline V CDR1 and CDR2: SGHRS, YFSETQ. After removal of 3 bases from V and 2 bases from J, the junction contained 4 bases not matched to a gene. The CDR3 contains 15 residues.

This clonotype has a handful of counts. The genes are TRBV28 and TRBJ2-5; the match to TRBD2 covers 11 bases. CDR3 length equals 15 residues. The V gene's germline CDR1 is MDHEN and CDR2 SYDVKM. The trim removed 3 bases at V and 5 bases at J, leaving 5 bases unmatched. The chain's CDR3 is CASSLSSGRWETQYF. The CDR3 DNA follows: TGTGCCAGCAGTTTGTCTAGCGGGAGGTGGGAGACCCAGTACTTC.

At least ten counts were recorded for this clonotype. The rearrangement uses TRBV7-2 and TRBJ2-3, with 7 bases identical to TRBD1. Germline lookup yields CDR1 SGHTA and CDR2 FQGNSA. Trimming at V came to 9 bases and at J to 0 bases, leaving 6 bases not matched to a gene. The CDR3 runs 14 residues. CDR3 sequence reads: CASEDRTSTDTQYF. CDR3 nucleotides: TGTGCCAGTGAGGACAGGACTAGCACAGATACGCAGTATTTT.

CDR3 loop: CASSISGTISPGELFF. As DNA, the CDR3 is TGTGCCAGTAGTATTTCCGGGACAATATCCCCCGGGGAGCTGTTTTTT. The chain carries TRBV19 and TRBJ2-2, with a possible D match to TRBD1 (6 bases). In germline, CDR1 is LNHDA, CDR2 SQIVND (reference sequence). The CDR3 consists of 16 residues. V lost 3 bases and J 6 bases, leaving 17 bases between the germline ends.

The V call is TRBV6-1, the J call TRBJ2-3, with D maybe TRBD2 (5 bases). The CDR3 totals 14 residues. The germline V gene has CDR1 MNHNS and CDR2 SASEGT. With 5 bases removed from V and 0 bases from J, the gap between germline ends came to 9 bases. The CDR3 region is CASSPGSSTDTQYF. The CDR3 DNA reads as TGTGCCAGCAGTCCGGGATCTAGCACAGATACGCAGTATTTT.

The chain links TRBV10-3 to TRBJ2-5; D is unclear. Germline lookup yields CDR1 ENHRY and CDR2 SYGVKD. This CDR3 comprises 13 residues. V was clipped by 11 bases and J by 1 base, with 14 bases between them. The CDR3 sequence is CAARPSTQETQYF. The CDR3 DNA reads TGTGCCGCTCGGCCGTCGACCCAAGAGACCCAGTACTTC.

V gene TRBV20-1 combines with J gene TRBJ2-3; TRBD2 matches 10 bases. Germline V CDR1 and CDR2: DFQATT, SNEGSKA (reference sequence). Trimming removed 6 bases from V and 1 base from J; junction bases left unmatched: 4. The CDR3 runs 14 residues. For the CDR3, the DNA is TGCAGTGCGAGCGGACTAGCGGGCACAGATACGCAGTATTTT. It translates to CSASGLAGTDTQYF.

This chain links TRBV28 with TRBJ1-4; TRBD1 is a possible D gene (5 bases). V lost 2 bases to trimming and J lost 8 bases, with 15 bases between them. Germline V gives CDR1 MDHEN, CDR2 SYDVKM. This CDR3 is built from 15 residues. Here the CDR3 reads CASSLAGVSNEKLFF. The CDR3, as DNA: TGTGCCAGCAGTTTAGCGGGGGTCTCGAACGAAAAACTGTTTTTT.

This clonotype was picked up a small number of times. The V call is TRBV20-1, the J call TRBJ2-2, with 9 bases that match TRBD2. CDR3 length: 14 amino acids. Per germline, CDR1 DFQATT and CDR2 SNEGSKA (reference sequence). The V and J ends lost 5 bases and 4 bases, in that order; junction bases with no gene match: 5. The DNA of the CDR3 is TGCAGTGCTTTAGCGGGGGCCCTCACCGGGGAGCTGTTTTTT. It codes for CSALAGALTGELFF.

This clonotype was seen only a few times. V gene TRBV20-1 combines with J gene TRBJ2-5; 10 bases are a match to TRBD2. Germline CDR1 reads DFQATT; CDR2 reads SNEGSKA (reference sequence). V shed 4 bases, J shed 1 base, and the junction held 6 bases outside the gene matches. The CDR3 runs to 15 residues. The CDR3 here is CSAKQAGGRQETQYF. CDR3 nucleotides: TGCAGTGCTAAACAAGCGGGGGGGCGCCAAGAGACCCAGTACTTC.